These 13 T cell receptor beta chains came from one sample sequenced in a study of blood T cell repertoires in COVID-19. Assay used: immunoSEQ multiplex PCR; TCRdb lists only in-frame clones, some missing. The sample includes over 300,000 clones, 80% to 90% of them seen just once. The sequenced sample consisted of peripheral blood. These receptors were obtained from a man aged 18 to 30 who had recovered from COVID-19.

The chain combines TRBV19 with TRBJ1-1, with 8 nucleotides matching TRBD1. The CDR3 runs to 16 residues. Germline CDR1 and CDR2: LNHDA and SQIVND (reference sequence). The ends lost 7 bases at V and 1 base at J; junction bases unmatched: 11. CDR3 protein: CASTLTWTGKNTEAFF. The CDR3 DNA follows: TGTGCCAGTACTCTCACGTGGACAGGGAAGAACACTGAAGCTTTCTTT.

The chain recombines TRBV19 with TRBJ1-5; the D gene is possibly TRBD1 (5 bases). CDR3 length equals 15 residues. Germline lookup yields CDR1 LNHDA and CDR2 SQIVND (reference sequence). V lost 4 bases, J lost 5 bases, and 15 bases lay in between. Here the CDR3 reads CASSNQGWGDQPQHF. The DNA of the CDR3 is TGTGCCAGTAGTAATCAGGGATGGGGTGATCAGCCCCAGCATTTT.

This sequence joins TRBV30 and TRBJ1-5; tentative D call: TRBD1 (5 bases). CDR3 length: 14 residues. Trimming shortened V by 3 bases and J by 6 bases, and 15 bases separated the two germline ends. From germline, CDR1 is GTSNPN and CDR2 SVGIG (reference sequence). This CDR3 reads CAWSGGPSAQPQHF. The CDR3 bases are TGTGCCTGGAGCGGGGGACCGAGCGCTCAGCCCCAGCATTTT.

The chain couples TRBV5-8 to TRBJ2-7; 9 nucleotides align to TRBD1. Germline V gives CDR1 SGHTS, CDR2 YDEGEE. With V trimmed by 7 bases and J by 3 bases, 8 bases remained unmatched. There are 14 residues in the CDR3. The chain's CDR3 is CASGDRGIFYEQYF. DNA for the CDR3: TGTGCCAGCGGAGACAGGGGGATATTCTACGAGCAGTACTTC.

This chain joins TRBV15 and TRBJ2-7, with TRBD2 identical over 7 bases. Germline lookup yields CDR1 LNHNV and CDR2 YYDKDF (reference sequence). Trimming took 5 bases from V and 5 from J; bases not matched to a gene: 6. There are 13 residues in the CDR3. CDR3 region: CATSYGGSDEQYF. The CDR3 DNA sequence: TGTGCCACCAGCTACGGGGGGTCGGACGAGCAGTACTTC.

J is TRBJ1-1 and V is TRBV5-1; the D is unclear. The CDR3 is 14 residues long. The germline gives CDR1 SGHRS, CDR2 YFSETQ. Trimming shortened V by 4 bases and J by 3 bases, and 13 bases separated the two germline ends. The CDR3 sequence: CASSALAGDTEAFF. CDR3 DNA: TGCGCCAGCAGCGCCCTTGCAGGCGACACTGAAGCTTTCTTT. The complete variable domain, with remaining parts taken from reference TRBV5-1 and TRBJ1-1, reads KAGVTQTPRYLIKTRGQQVTLSCSPISGHRSVSWYQQTPGQGLQFLFEYFSETQRNKGNFPGRFSGRQFSNSRSEMNVSTLELGDSALYLCASSALAGDTEAFFGQGTRLTVV.

This rearrangement joins TRBV2 to TRBJ1-1, with 7 nucleotides matching TRBD1. The CDR3 spans 15 residues. With V trimmed by 11 bases and J by 4 bases, 16 bases remained unmatched. Germline V gives CDR1 SNHLY, CDR2 FYNNEI. The chain's CDR3 is CAGQPTGPLSTEAFF. In DNA, the CDR3 is TGTGCCGGACAGCCGACAGGGCCTCTGAGCACTGAAGCTTTCTTT.

This clone appeared a few times. The V gene is TRBV15, the J gene TRBJ2-7; the match to TRBD1 covers 7 bases. There are 16 residues in the CDR3. With 0 bases clipped from V and 0 bases from J, the junction kept 5 bases outside the gene matches. From germline, CDR1 is LNHNV and CDR2 YYDKDF (reference sequence). DNA for the CDR3: TGTGCCACCAGCAGAGACATGACAGGGAGCTCCTACGAGCAGTACTTC. As protein: CATSRDMTGSSYEQYF.

The chain recombines TRBV27 with TRBJ2-1; TRBD2 matches 9 bases. With 5 bases clipped from V and 8 bases from J, the junction kept 4 bases outside the gene matches. The CDR3 runs to 13 residues. Germline loops: CDR1 MNHEY, CDR2 SMNVEV (reference sequence). In nucleotides, the CDR3 is TGTGCCAGCAGTAGACTAGCGGCAGATGAGCAGTTCTTC. Translated, it gives CASSRLAADEQFF.

The rearrangement links TRBV29-1 to TRBJ1-2, with 10 bases matching TRBD1. Germline values: CDR1 SQVTM, CDR2 ANQGSEA. Trimming at V came to 1 base and at J to 8 bases, leaving 10 bases not matched to a gene. This CDR3 is 15 amino acids long. For the CDR3, the DNA is TGCAGCGTTGAAGGCGGGGGACAGGGGTTTTGGGGCTACACCTTC. As protein: CSVEGGGQGFWGYTF.

The chain couples TRBV19 to TRBJ2-1; 11 positions match TRBD2. Germline lookup yields CDR1 LNHDA and CDR2 SQIVND (reference sequence). The CDR3 contains 15 residues. V lost 6 bases to trimming and J lost 5 bases; unmatched junction nucleotides: 6. The CDR3 sequence is CASSPTSGSHNEQFF. CDR3 DNA sequence: TGTGCCAGTAGCCCTACTAGCGGGAGCCACAATGAGCAGTTCTTC.

The chain couples TRBV19 to TRBJ2-7, with 8 bases matching TRBD2. The CDR3 is made up of 13 amino acids. V trimming: 5 bases; J trimming: 5 bases; junction bases outside the gene matches: 5. CDR1 LNHDA and CDR2 SQIVND come from the germline V gene (reference sequence). CDR3: CASSGGSGNEQYF. The CDR3 DNA follows: TGTGCCAGTAGTGGAGGTAGCGGGAACGAGCAGTACTTC.

This clone occurred once. The chain has TRBV12-3 or TRBV12-4 and TRBJ1-2; tentatively, D is TRBD1 (6 bases). With 3 bases removed from V and 6 bases from J, the gap between germline ends came to 11 bases. This CDR3 is 13 amino acids long. CDR3 region: CASSFRGADGYTF. The CDR3 bases are TGTGCCAGCAGTTTTCGGGGGGCCGATGGCTACACCTTC.